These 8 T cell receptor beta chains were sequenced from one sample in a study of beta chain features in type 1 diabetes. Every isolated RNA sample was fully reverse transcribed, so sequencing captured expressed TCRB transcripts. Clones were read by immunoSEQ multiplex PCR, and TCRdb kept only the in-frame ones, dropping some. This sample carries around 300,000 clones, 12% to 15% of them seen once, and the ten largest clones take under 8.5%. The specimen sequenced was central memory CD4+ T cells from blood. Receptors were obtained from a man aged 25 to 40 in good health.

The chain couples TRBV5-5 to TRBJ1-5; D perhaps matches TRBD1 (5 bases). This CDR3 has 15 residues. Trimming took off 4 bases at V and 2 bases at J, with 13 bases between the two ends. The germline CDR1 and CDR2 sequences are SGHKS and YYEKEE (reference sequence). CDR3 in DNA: TGTGCCAGCAGCGGGATGCAGGGAGGCAATCAGCCCCAGCATTTT. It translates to CASSGMQGGNQPQHF.

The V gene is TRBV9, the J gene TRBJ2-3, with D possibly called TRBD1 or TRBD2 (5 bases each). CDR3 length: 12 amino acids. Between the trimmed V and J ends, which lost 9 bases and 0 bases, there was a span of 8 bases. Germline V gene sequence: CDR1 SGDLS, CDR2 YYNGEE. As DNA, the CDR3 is TGTGCCACTGGGGGAAGCACAGATACGCAGTATTTT. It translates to CATGGSTDTQYF.

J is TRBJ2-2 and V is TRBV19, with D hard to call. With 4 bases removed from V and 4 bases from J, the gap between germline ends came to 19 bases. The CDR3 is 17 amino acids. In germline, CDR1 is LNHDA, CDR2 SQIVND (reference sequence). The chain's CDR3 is CASSTPFGRVGTGELFF. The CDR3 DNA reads TGTGCCAGTAGTACCCCCTTTGGAAGGGTGGGCACCGGGGAGCTGTTTTTT.

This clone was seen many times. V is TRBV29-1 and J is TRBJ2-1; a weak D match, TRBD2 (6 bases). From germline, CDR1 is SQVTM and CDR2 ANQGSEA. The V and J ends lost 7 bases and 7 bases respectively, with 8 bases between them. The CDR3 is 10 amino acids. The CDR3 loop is CSAGGNEQFF. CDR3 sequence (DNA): TGCAGCGCCGGAGGGAATGAGCAGTTCTTC.

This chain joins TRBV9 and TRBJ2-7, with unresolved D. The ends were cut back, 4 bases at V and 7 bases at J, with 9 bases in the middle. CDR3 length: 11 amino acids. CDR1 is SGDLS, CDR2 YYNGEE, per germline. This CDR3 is CASSQTWEQYF. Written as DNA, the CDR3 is TGTGCCAGCAGCCAAACATGGGAGCAGTACTTC.

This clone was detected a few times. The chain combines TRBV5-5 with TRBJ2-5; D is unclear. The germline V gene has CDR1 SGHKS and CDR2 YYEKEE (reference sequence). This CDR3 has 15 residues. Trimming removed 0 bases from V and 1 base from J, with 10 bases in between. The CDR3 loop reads CASSLVPATQETQYF. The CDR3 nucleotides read TGTGCCAGCAGCTTGGTGCCCGCGACCCAAGAGACCCAGTACTTC.

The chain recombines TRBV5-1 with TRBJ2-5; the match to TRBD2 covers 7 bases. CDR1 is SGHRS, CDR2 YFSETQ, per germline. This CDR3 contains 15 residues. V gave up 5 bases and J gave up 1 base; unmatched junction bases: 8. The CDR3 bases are TGCGCCAGCAGGGCTACTAGCGCGCCCCAAGAGACCCAGTACTTC. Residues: CASRATSAPQETQYF.

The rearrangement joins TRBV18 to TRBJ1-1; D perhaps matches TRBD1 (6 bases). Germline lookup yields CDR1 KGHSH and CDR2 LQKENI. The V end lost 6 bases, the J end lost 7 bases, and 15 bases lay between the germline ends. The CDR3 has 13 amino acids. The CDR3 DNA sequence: TGTGCCAGCTCCGGGGGCTCTACAGGTGAAGCTTTCTTT. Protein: CASSGGSTGEAFF.